This T cell receptor beta chain was sequenced during a study of cytomegalovirus exposure and HLA in healthy donors. The PCR had 60 Vbeta and 13 Jbeta primers. Generated by immunoSEQ multiplex PCR, the TCRdb table keeps only in-frame clones and is missing some. The table includes about 170,000 clones, around 80% detected once. V was clipped by 7 bases and J by 4 bases; unmatched bases: 5. The CDR3 is 13 amino acids. Germline CDR1 reads GTSNPN; CDR2 reads SVGIG (reference sequence). Sequencing input: PBMCs. J is TRBJ2-1 and V is TRBV30, with 9 bases identical to TRBD2. This receptor was identified in a woman aged 45-59 years in good health and CMV-seropositive. For the CDR3, the DNA is TGTGCCTCTAGCGGGGACTCTTACAATGAGCAGTTCTTC. Its translation: CASSGDSYNEQFF. Combining the CDR3 with reference TRBV30 and TRBJ2-1 gives the whole variable domain SQTIHQWPATLVQPVGSPLSLECTVEGTSNPNLYWYRQAAGRGLQLLFYSVGIGQISSEVPQNLSASRPQDRQFILSSKKLLLSDSGFYLCASSGDSYNEQFFGPGTRLTVL.